This T cell receptor beta chain was identified in a study of T cells in narcolepsy. Study-wide context: Enrolled donors included narcolepsy type 1 or type 2 patients and healthy controls. Study-wide points: Healthy controls reportedly lacked the autoreactive clonotypes serially found in patients' blood. Autoreactive HCRT-specific and TRIB2-specific clonotypes were marked in same-patient CSF-versus-blood CD4+ comparisons. In some patient and control memory CD4+ samples, autoreactive clones were absent.

About this clone itself: As yet, its antigen is unknown.

This CDR3 spans 13 amino acids. Germline CDR1 and CDR2: SGHVS and FNYEAQ. Trimming removed 5 bases from V and 5 bases from J, with 12 bases in between. The assay was immunoSEQ multiplex PCR, and TCRdb's table has in-frame clones only and misses some. The data show about 25,000 clones, roughly 80% seen once. This rearrangement joins TRBV7-6 to TRBJ2-5; D assignment may be TRBD1 or TRBD2 (5 bases each). The source of this sequence is a human donor with narcolepsy. Sequencing was performed on CD45RA- memory CD4+ T cells from PBMCs. The CDR3 DNA reads as TGTGCCAGCAGCCCGGGACCTGACGAGACCCAGTACTTC. Amino acid sequence: CASSPGPDETQYF.